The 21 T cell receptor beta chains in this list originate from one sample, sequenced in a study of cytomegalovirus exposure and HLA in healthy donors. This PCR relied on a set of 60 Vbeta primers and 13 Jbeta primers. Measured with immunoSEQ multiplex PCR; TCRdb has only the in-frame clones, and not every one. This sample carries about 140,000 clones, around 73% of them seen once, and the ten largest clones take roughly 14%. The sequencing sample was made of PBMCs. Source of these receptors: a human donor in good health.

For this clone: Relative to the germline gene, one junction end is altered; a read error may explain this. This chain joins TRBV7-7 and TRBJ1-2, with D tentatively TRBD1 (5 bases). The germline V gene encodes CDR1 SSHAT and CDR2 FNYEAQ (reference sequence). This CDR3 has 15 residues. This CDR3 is CASRSLSRGIDGYTF. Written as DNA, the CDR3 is TGTGCTAGCAGATCCTTGAGTCGGGGGATTGATGGCTACACCTTC.

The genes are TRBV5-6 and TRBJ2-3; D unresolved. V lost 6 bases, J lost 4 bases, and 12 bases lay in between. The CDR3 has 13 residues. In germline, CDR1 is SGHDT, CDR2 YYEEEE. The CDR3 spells CASKLRVADTQYF. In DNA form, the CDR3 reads TGTGCCAGCAAGTTACGCGTGGCAGATACGCAGTATTTT.

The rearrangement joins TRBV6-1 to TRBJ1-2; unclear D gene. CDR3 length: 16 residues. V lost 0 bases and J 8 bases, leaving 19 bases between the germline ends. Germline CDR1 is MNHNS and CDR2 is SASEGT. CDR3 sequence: CASSEAPVQAKMGYTF. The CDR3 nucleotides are TGTGCCAGCAGTGAAGCACCTGTCCAGGCCAAGATGGGCTACACCTTC.

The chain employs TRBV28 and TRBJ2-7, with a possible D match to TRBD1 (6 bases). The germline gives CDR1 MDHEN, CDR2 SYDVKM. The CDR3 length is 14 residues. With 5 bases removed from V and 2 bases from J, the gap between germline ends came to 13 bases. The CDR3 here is CASSPVDSAYEQYF. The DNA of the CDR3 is TGTGCCAGCAGTCCCGTGGACAGTGCCTACGAGCAGTACTTC.

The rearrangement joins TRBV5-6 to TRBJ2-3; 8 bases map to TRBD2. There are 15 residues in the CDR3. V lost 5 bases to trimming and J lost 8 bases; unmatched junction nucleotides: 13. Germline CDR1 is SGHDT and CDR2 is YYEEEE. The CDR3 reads CASRGAGVHWGTQYF. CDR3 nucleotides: TGTGCCAGCAGAGGAGCGGGAGTCCATTGGGGTACGCAGTATTTT.

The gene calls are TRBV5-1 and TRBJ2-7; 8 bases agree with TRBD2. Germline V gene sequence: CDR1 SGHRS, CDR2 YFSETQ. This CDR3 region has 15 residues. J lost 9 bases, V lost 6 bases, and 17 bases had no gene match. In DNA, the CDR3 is TGCGCCAGCAACCCGGGAGGGACTAGTGGCGTATGGCAGTACTTC. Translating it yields CASNPGGTSGVWQYF.

CDR3 coding DNA: TGTGCCAGCAGTTGGGACGGGAGCTCCTATAATTCACCCCTCCACTTT. It specifies CASSWDGSSYNSPLHF. The chain uses TRBV5-6 and TRBJ1-6, with a weak D call TRBD1 (5 bases). V lost 5 bases and J 0 bases, leaving 12 bases between the germline ends. The germline V gene encodes CDR1 SGHDT and CDR2 YYEEEE. The CDR3 spans 16 residues.

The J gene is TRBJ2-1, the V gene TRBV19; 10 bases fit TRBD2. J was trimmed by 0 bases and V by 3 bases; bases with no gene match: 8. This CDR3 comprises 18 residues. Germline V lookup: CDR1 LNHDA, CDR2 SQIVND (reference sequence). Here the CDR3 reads CASSIGISGRFSYNEQFF. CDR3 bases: TGTGCCAGTAGTATCGGGATTAGCGGGAGGTTCTCCTACAATGAGCAGTTCTTC. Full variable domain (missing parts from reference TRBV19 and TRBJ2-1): DGGITQSPKYLFRKEGQNVTLSCEQNLNHDAMYWYRQDPGQGLRLIYYSQIVNDFQKGDIAEGYSVSREKKESFPLTVTSAQKNPTAFYLCASSIGISGRFSYNEQFFGPGTRLTVL.

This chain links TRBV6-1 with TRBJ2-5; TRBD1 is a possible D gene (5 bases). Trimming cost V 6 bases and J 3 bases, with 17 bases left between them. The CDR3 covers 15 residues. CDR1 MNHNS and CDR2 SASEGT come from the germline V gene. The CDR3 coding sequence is TGTGCCAGCAGCAAAATAGGACATATCAAAGAGACCCAGTACTTC. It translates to CASSKIGHIKETQYF.

This CDR3 reads CASSYGTGGVEKLFF. CDR3 sequence (DNA): TGTGCCAGCAGTTACGGGACAGGGGGCGTCGAAAAACTGTTTTTT. The gene calls are TRBV6-6 and TRBJ1-4; 12 bases are shared with TRBD1. J lost 8 bases, V lost 2 bases, and 3 bases had no gene match. This CDR3 has 15 residues. Germline V CDR1 and CDR2: MNHNY, SVGAGI (reference sequence).

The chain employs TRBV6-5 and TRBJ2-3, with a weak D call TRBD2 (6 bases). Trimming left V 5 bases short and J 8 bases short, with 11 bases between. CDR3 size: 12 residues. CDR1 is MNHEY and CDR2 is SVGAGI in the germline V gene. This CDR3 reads CASSIRGGTQYF. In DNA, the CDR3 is TGTGCCAGCAGTATCCGGGGAGGTACGCAGTATTTT.

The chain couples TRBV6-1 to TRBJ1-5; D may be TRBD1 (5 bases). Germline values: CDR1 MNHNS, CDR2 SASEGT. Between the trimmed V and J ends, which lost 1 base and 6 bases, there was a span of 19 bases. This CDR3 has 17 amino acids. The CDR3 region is CASSEGFRVGGGQPQHF. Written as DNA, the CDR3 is TGTGCCAGCAGTGAAGGGTTTCGTGTCGGGGGGGGTCAGCCCCAGCATTTT.

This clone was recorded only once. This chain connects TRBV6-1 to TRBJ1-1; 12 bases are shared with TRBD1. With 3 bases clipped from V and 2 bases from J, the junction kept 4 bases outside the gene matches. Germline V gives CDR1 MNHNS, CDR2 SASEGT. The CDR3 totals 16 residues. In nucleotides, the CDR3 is TGTGCCAGCAGTGAGGGACAGGGGGCTGGTAACACTGAAGCTTTCTTT. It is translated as CASSEGQGAGNTEAFF.

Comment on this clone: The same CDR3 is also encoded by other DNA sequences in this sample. The CDR3 region is CASSPSRANYEQYF. CDR3 sequence (DNA): TGTGCCAGCAGCCCTTCCAGGGCGAACTACGAGCAGTACTTC. This sequence joins TRBV27 and TRBJ2-7; TRBD1 is a possible D gene (5 bases). V gave up 6 bases and J gave up 3 bases, with 15 bases separating them. The CDR3 contains 14 residues. The germline V gene has CDR1 MNHEY and CDR2 SMNVEV (reference sequence).

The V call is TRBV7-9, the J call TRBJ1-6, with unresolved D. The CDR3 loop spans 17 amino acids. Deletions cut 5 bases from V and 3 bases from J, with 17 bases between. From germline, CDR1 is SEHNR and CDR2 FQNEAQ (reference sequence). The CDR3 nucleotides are TGTGCCAGCAGCCCGGGAAAGAGACACCTCTATAATTCACCCCTCCACTTT. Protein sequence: CASSPGKRHLYNSPLHF.

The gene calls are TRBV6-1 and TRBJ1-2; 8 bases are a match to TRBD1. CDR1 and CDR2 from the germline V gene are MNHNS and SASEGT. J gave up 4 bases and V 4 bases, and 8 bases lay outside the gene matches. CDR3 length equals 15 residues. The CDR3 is CASSVGQGIPYGYTF. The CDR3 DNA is TGTGCCAGCAGTGTTGGACAGGGTATCCCCTATGGCTACACCTTC.

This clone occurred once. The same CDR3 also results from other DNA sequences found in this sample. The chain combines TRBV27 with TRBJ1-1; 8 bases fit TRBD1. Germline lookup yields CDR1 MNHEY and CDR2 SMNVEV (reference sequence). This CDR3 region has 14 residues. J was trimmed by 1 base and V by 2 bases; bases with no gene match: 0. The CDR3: CASSLTGGNTEAFF. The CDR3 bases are TGTGCCAGCAGTTTAACAGGGGGGAACACTGAAGCTTTCTTT.

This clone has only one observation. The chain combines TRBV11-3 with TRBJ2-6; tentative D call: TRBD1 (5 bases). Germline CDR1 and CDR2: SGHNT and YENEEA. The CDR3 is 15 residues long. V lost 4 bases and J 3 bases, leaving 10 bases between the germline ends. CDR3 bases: TGTGCCAGCAGCTGGCAGGGTTATGGGGCCAACGTCCTGACTTTC. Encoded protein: CASSWQGYGANVLTF.

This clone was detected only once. CDR3 loop: CASSPVDSGANVLTF. CDR3 DNA: TGCGCCAGCAGCCCGGTCGACTCTGGGGCCAACGTCCTGACTTTC. This chain links TRBV5-1 with TRBJ2-6; D remains unclear. This CDR3 is 15 amino acids long. Germline CDR1 and CDR2: SGHRS and YFSETQ. V was cut by 4 bases and J by 0 bases, with 8 bases left in between.

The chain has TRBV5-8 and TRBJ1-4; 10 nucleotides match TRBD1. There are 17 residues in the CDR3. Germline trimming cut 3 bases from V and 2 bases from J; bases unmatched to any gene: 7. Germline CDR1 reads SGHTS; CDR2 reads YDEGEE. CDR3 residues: CASSSGTGVTTNEKLFF. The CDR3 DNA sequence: TGTGCCAGCAGCTCCGGGACAGGGGTGACGACTAATGAAAAACTGTTTTTT.

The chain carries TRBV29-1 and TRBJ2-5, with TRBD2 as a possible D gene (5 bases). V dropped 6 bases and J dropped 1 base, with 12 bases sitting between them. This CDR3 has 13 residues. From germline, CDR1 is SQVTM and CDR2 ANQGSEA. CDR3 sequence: CSVAESGQETQYF. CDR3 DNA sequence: TGCAGCGTAGCCGAGAGCGGCCAAGAGACCCAGTACTTC.